A single sample is the source of the 29 T cell receptor beta chains below, sequenced in a study of T cell clonotyping in hematopoietic cell transplantation. Indicated time point: recipient sample about 28 days before transplant, after cytoreduction. Profiling relied on immunoSEQ multiplex PCR, and the TCRdb table lists in-frame clones only, not all of them. This repertoire shows approximately 80,000 clones, almost 97% found once; its top ten account for roughly 1.5%. The sequenced sample was peripheral blood mononuclear cells, obtained before stem cell transplant. The receptors here all came from a woman aged 45 to 65 with acute myeloid leukemia. Some clones in this sample may be carry-over from other donors' samples.

This chain connects TRBV11-2 to TRBJ2-7; no clear D gene. Trimming took off 1 base at V and 6 bases at J, with 4 bases between the two ends. CDR3 length: 11 residues. Germline-derived CDR1 and CDR2 are SGHAT and FQNNGV. CDR3 nucleotides: TGTGCCAGCAGCTTAGTGGGCGAGCAGTACTTC. It codes for CASSLVGEQYF.

The chain recombines TRBV10-3 with TRBJ1-5; unclear D gene. Germline values: CDR1 ENHRY, CDR2 SYGVKD. V was cut by 0 bases and J by 0 bases, with 3 bases left in between. This CDR3 region has 14 residues. The CDR3 region is CAISESTSNQPQHF. The CDR3 nucleotides are TGTGCCATCAGTGAGTCGACTAGCAATCAGCCCCAGCATTTT.

V is TRBV4-1 and J is TRBJ2-7; D is undetermined. The ends were cut back, 3 bases at V and 1 base at J, with 16 bases in the middle. This CDR3 has 16 amino acids. CDR1 and CDR2 from the germline V gene are MGHRA and YSYEKL. The CDR3 here is CASSHPYTGPSYEQYF. In DNA, the CDR3 is TGCGCCAGCAGCCACCCTTACACCGGACCTTCCTACGAGCAGTACTTC.

The chain employs TRBV29-1 and TRBJ1-1; tentative D call: TRBD1 (5 bases). The V end lost 6 bases, the J end lost 5 bases, and 10 bases lay between the germline ends. Germline V gene lookup returns CDR1 SQVTM and CDR2 ANQGSEA. The CDR3 runs 11 residues. The DNA for the CDR3 is TGCAGCGTATTAGGGGAAACTGAAGCTTTCTTT. Amino acid sequence: CSVLGETEAFF.

J is TRBJ2-3 and V is TRBV29-1, with 9 positions matching TRBD2. V shed 2 bases and J 6 bases; nucleotides not matched to a gene: 9. The CDR3 has 15 residues. CDR1 and CDR2 from the germline V gene are SQVTM and ANQGSEA. The DNA of the CDR3 is TGCAGCGTTGAAACTGGGACTAGCCTCGGGGATACGCAGTATTTT. This translates into CSVETGTSLGDTQYF.

The genes are TRBV27 and TRBJ2-1, with D unresolved. The CDR3 totals 14 residues. CDR1 MNHEY and CDR2 SMNVEV come from the germline V gene (reference sequence). V was pared by 4 bases and J by 6 bases, with 13 bases between. The CDR3 DNA is TGTGCCAGCAGTTGGTCTGGCGTGGCCAATGAGCAGTTCTTC. This encodes CASSWSGVANEQFF.

The V call is TRBV19, the J call TRBJ2-5, with 9 nucleotides matching TRBD2. Germline CDR1 LNHDA, CDR2 SQIVND (reference sequence). Trimming took 6 bases from V and 2 from J; bases not matched to a gene: 4. CDR3 length: 14 amino acids. The DNA of the CDR3 is TGTGCCAGTAGGGAGCGGGGGGTTCAAGAGACCCAGTACTTC. It encodes CASRERGVQETQYF.

CDR3 in amino acids: CASSRGPPATEAFF. The CDR3 nucleotides read TGTGCCAGCAGCAGGGGACCTCCCGCTACTGAAGCTTTCTTT. The rearrangement uses TRBV9 and TRBJ1-1; a weak D match, TRBD1 (5 bases). This CDR3 region has 14 residues. The V and J ends lost 4 bases and 5 bases respectively, with 15 bases between them. CDR1 is SGDLS and CDR2 is YYNGEE in the germline V gene.

The V call is TRBV13, the J call TRBJ1-1, with D maybe TRBD1 (6 bases). CDR1 is PRHDT and CDR2 is FYEKMQ in the germline V gene (reference sequence). The CDR3 sequence is 16 residues long. V lost 5 bases and J 5 bases, leaving 21 bases between the germline ends. CDR3 coding DNA: TGTGCCAGCAGCCCCCCGGCCAGGGGAGGGATAACTGAAGCTTTCTTT. Encoded protein: CASSPPARGGITEAFF.

V and J are TRBV2 and TRBJ1-5; possibly TRBD1 for D (5 bases). Germline V gives CDR1 SNHLY, CDR2 FYNNEI. Trimming removed 6 bases from V and 7 bases from J, with 10 bases in between. The CDR3 has 12 residues. The CDR3 loop reads CASRGAGQPQHF. CDR3 sequence (DNA): TGTGCCAGCAGAGGGGCTGGGCAGCCCCAGCATTTT.

In this sample, this clone turned up a few times. The chain couples TRBV5-4 to TRBJ2-5; 8 positions agree with TRBD2. This CDR3 contains 14 residues. J gave up 5 bases and V 2 bases, and 5 bases lay outside the gene matches. CDR1 and CDR2 from the germline V gene are SGHNT and YYREEE (reference sequence). The CDR3 loop is CASSLAGVGETQYF. The CDR3 nucleotides are TGTGCCAGCAGCTTAGCGGGAGTTGGGGAGACCCAGTACTTC.

The sample holds a few counts of this clone. The rearrangement uses TRBV19 and TRBJ2-7; D ambiguous. This CDR3 contains 15 residues. The V end was cut by 2 bases, the J end by 4 bases, with 15 bases between. Germline V gives CDR1 LNHDA, CDR2 SQIVND (reference sequence). The CDR3 region is CASSINFGRIYEQYF. The CDR3 DNA is TGTGCCAGTAGTATAAATTTCGGCAGGATATACGAGCAGTACTTC.

V usage is TRBV5-1 and J usage is TRBJ1-3, with 11 bases identical to TRBD1. CDR1 is SGHRS, CDR2 YFSETQ, per germline. V lost 5 bases, J lost 7 bases, and 5 bases stayed unmatched. The CDR3 contains 14 residues. The CDR3 region has the DNA TGCGCCAGCAGGCCCGGGGACAGGGGGAACACCATATATTTT. Protein sequence: CASRPGDRGNTIYF.

This chain connects TRBV2 to TRBJ2-5; weak D call: TRBD1 (5 bases). The germline V gene encodes CDR1 SNHLY and CDR2 FYNNEI. The CDR3 consists of 17 residues. Trimming took off 6 bases at V and 4 bases at J, with 24 bases between the two ends. The CDR3 loop is CASRDPWAGSVRETQYF. CDR3 coding DNA: TGTGCCAGCAGGGACCCTTGGGCAGGGTCGGTTAGAGAGACCCAGTACTTC.

The V call is TRBV11-2, the J call TRBJ2-1; TRBD1 might be the D (5 bases). The germline V gene encodes CDR1 SGHAT and CDR2 FQNNGV. This CDR3 has 15 amino acids. V lost 7 bases to trimming and J lost 5 bases, with 18 bases between them. This CDR3 is CASTDPTTVDNEQFF. The CDR3 DNA reads as TGTGCCAGCACCGACCCCACGACAGTCGACAATGAGCAGTTCTTC.

This chain connects TRBV5-1 to TRBJ1-3; 7 positions match TRBD1. With 4 bases clipped from V and 2 bases from J, the junction kept 3 bases outside the gene matches. This CDR3 comprises 14 residues. The germline V gene has CDR1 SGHRS and CDR2 YFSETQ. DNA of the CDR3: TGCGCCAGCAGCAAGGGGGCAACTGGAAACACCATATATTTT. It is translated as CASSKGATGNTIYF.

The V and J genes are TRBV6-5 and TRBJ1-5, with D unresolved. Per the germline V gene, CDR1 is MNHEY and CDR2 is SVGAGI. Trimming left V 6 bases short and J 4 bases short, with 10 bases between. The CDR3 consists of 13 residues. The CDR3, as DNA: TGTGCCAGCAGAGGACGGCAAAATCAGCCCCAGCATTTT. It codes for CASRGRQNQPQHF.

The rearrangement links TRBV7-3 to TRBJ1-1; a possible D gene is TRBD1 (6 bases). The CDR3 has 14 residues. Trimming pared 4 bases from V and 5 bases from J, leaving 14 bases between. Germline assignment: CDR1 SGHTA and CDR2 FQGTGA. CDR3: CASSYRGGRTEAFF. The CDR3 region has the DNA TGTGCCAGCAGCTATAGAGGGGGTAGGACTGAAGCTTTCTTT.

This clone was observed once. V gene TRBV2 combines with J gene TRBJ1-1; TRBD1 might be the D (5 bases). CDR1 is SNHLY and CDR2 is FYNNEI in the germline V gene. CDR3 length equals 15 residues. V gave up 1 base and J gave up 2 bases, with 11 bases separating them. DNA of the CDR3: TGTGCCAGCAGTGAAGTGGGGGGGTCAAACACTGAAGCTTTCTTT. As protein: CASSEVGGSNTEAFF.

In the case of this clone: The junction differs from germline at one of its ends, possibly a read error. The CDR3 reads CASSPTGNRETQYF. As DNA, the CDR3 is TGTGCTAGCAGCCCGACAGGGAATCGGGAGACCCAGTACTTC. V usage is TRBV7-7 and J usage is TRBJ2-5; 7 nucleotides line up with TRBD1. Per the germline V gene, CDR1 is SSHAT and CDR2 is FNYEAQ (reference sequence). There are 14 residues in the CDR3.

The chain is built from TRBV7-2 and TRBJ2-7, with D possibly TRBD1 on 5 matching bases. The V gene's germline CDR1 is SGHTA and CDR2 FQGNSA. The germline V and J ends were trimmed by 1 base and 3 bases, with 10 bases remaining between them. The CDR3 sequence is 14 residues long. CDR3 DNA sequence: TGTGCCAGCAGCTTAGTGCAGGGAATCTACGAGCAGTACTTC. Amino acids: CASSLVQGIYEQYF. The whole variable domain, remainder taken from reference TRBV7-2 and TRBJ2-7, is GAGVSQSPSNKVTEKGKDVELRCDPISGHTALYWYRQSLGQGLEFLIYFQGNSAPDKSGLPSDRFSAERTGGSVSTLTIQRTQQEDSAVYLCASSLVQGIYEQYFGPGTRLTVT.

The chain's CDR3 is CASSSDGYSYEQYF. In DNA form, the CDR3 reads TGCGCCAGCAGCTCGGACGGATACTCCTACGAGCAGTACTTC. The rearrangement uses TRBV5-1 and TRBJ2-7; no reliable D call. Trimming removed 3 bases at V and 0 bases at J, with 10 bases between. The CDR3 spans 14 residues. Germline V gene lookup returns CDR1 SGHRS and CDR2 YFSETQ.

The CDR3 loop is CASSQNFQAPPAFF. CDR3 in DNA: TGTGCCAGCAGTCAAAACTTCCAGGCGCCCCCAGCTTTCTTT. The chain is built from TRBV6-1 and TRBJ1-1, with no clear D. The CDR3 spans 14 residues. V lost 5 bases to trimming and J lost 10 bases, with 20 bases between them. The germline CDR1 and CDR2 sequences are MNHNS and SASEGT.

The chain recombines TRBV4-1 with TRBJ1-4; no firm D call. V was clipped by 1 base and J by 8 bases, with 5 bases between them. CDR3 length: 12 residues. Germline-derived CDR1 and CDR2 are MGHRA and YSYEKL. As DNA, the CDR3 is TGCGCCAGCAGCCAAGTTATGGAAAAACTGTTTTTT. Translated, it gives CASSQVMEKLFF.

The chain uses TRBV4-2 and TRBJ2-3; TRBD2 aligns across 12 bases. This CDR3 has 18 residues. From germline, CDR1 is LGHNA and CDR2 YNFKEQ. With 2 bases clipped from V and 4 bases from J, the junction kept 10 bases outside the gene matches. The CDR3 DNA reads as TGTGCCAGCAGCCAACTCGGGGCTAGCGGGAGGGCGGCAGATACGCAGTATTTT. Encoded protein: CASSQLGASGRAADTQYF.

This clone has just one count. The chain is built from TRBV20-1 and TRBJ2-5; D unclear. CDR3 length equals 11 residues. Germline V gene sequence: CDR1 DFQATT, CDR2 SNEGSKA (reference sequence). Trimming removed 7 bases at V and 5 bases at J, with 11 bases between. CDR3 protein: CSVQLRETQYF. The CDR3 DNA follows: TGCAGTGTACAGCTCCGGGAGACCCAGTACTTC.

This clone was recorded only once. The V and J genes are TRBV7-2 and TRBJ2-2; D is possibly TRBD1 (6 bases). Trimming cost V 5 bases and J 6 bases, with 16 bases left between them. The CDR3 runs to 15 residues. Germline CDR1 reads SGHTA; CDR2 reads FQGNSA. In DNA, the CDR3 is TGTGCCAGCAGCATTCGACAGGTGGGGTCCGGGGAGCTGTTTTTT. Encoded protein: CASSIRQVGSGELFF.

The chain's CDR3 is CASSQIELLSGNTIYF. The CDR3, as DNA: TGTGCCAGCAGCCAAATCGAGCTCCTCTCTGGAAACACCATATATTTT. The rearrangement joins TRBV14 to TRBJ1-3; D gene ambiguous. Trimming took off 2 bases at V and 0 bases at J, with 11 bases between the two ends. The germline V gene has CDR1 SGHDN and CDR2 FVKESK. The CDR3 runs to 16 residues.

The genes are TRBV5-1 and TRBJ2-7; TRBD1 might be the D (5 bases). V shed 2 bases and J shed 2 bases, with 11 bases lying between them. The germline gives CDR1 SGHRS, CDR2 YFSETQ. The CDR3 has 14 residues. Written as DNA, the CDR3 is TGCGCCAGCAGCTTAGACAGCCGGCCCTACGAGCAGTACTTC. Its translation is CASSLDSRPYEQYF. The variable domain in full, with the rest retrieved from reference TRBV5-1 and TRBJ2-7, is KAGVTQTPRYLIKTRGQQVTLSCSPISGHRSVSWYQQTPGQGLQFLFEYFSETQRNKGNFPGRFSGRQFSNSRSEMNVSTLELGDSALYLCASSLDSRPYEQYFGPGTRLTVT.